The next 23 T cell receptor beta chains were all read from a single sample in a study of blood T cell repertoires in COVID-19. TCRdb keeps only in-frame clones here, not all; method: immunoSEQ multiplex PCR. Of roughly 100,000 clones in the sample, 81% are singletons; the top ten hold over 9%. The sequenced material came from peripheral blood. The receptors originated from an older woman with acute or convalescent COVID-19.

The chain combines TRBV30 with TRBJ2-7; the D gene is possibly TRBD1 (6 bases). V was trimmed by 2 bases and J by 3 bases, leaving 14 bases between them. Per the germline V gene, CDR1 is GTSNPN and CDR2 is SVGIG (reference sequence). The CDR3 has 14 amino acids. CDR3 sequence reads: CAWSIQGQNYEQYF. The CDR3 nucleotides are TGTGCCTGGAGTATACAGGGCCAAAACTACGAGCAGTACTTC.

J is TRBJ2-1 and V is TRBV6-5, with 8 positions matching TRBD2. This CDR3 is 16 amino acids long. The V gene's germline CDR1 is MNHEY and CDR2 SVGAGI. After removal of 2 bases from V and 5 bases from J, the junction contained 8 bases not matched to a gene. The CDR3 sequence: CASSYGVSGGHNEQFF. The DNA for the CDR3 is TGTGCCAGCAGTTACGGTGTTTCGGGGGGGCACAATGAGCAGTTCTTC.

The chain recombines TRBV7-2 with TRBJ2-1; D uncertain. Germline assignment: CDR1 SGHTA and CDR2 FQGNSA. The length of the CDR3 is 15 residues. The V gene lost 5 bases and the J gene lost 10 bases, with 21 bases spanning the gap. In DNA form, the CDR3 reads TGTGCCAGCAGCCTTATGCCGACAAGTACGTCGGAGCAGTTCTTC. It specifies CASSLMPTSTSEQFF. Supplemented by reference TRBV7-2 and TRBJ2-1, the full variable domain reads GAGVSQSPSNKVTEKGKDVELRCDPISGHTALYWYRQSLGQGLEFLIYFQGNSAPDKSGLPSDRFSAERTGGSVSTLTIQRTQQEDSAVYLCASSLMPTSTSEQFFGPGTRLTVL.

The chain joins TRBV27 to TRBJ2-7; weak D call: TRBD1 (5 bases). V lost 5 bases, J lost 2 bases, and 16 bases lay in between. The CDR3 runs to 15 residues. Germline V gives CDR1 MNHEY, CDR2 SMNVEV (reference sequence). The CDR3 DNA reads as TGTGCCAGCAGTCCAGGACATCCGTCCGCCTACGAGCAGTACTTC. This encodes CASSPGHPSAYEQYF.

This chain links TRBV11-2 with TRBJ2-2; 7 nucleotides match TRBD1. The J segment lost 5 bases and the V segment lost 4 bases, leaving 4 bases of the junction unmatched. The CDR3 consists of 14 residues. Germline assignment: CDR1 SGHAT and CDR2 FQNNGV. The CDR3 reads CASSSTGKTGELFF. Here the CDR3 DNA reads TGTGCCAGCAGCTCGACAGGGAAGACCGGGGAGCTGTTTTTT.

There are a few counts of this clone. The CDR3 here is CASSADNKNTEAFF. The CDR3, as DNA: TGCGCCAGCAGCGCGGACAATAAGAACACTGAAGCTTTCTTT. This chain uses TRBV5-1 with TRBJ1-1; tentatively, D is TRBD1 (5 bases). Trimming cost V 4 bases and J 1 base, with 11 bases left between them. The CDR3 has 14 amino acids. Per the germline V gene, CDR1 is SGHRS and CDR2 is YFSETQ.

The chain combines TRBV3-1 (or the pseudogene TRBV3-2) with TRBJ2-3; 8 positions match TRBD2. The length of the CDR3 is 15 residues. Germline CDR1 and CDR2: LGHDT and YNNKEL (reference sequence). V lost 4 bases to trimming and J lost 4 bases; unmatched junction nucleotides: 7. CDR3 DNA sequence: TGTGCCAGCAGCCGGGTAGCGGGGAGGTCAGATACGCAGTATTTT. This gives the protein CASSRVAGRSDTQYF.

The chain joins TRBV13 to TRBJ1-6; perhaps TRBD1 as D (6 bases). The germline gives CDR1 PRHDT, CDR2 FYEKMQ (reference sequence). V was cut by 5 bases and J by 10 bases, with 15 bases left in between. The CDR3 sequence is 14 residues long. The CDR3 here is CASSLPGQASPLHF. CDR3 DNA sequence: TGTGCCAGCAGCCTCCCGGGACAAGCCTCACCCCTCCACTTT. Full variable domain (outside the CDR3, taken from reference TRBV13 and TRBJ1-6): AAGVIQSPRHLIKEKRETATLKCYPIPRHDTVYWYQQGPGQDPQFLISFYEKMQSDKGSIPDRFSAQQFSDYHSELNMSSLELGDSALYFCASSLPGQASPLHFGNGTRLTVT.

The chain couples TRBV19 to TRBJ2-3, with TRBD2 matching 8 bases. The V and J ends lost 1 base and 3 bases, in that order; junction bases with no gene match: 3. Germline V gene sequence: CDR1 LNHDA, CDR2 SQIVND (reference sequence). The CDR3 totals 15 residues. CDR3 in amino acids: CASSIVGGGTDTQYF. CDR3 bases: TGTGCCAGTAGTATAGTCGGCGGGGGGACAGATACGCAGTATTTT. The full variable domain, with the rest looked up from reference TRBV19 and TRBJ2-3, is DGGITQSPKYLFRKEGQNVTLSCEQNLNHDAMYWYRQDPGQGLRLIYYSQIVNDFQKGDIAEGYSVSREKKESFPLTVTSAQKNPTAFYLCASSIVGGGTDTQYFGPGTRLTVL.

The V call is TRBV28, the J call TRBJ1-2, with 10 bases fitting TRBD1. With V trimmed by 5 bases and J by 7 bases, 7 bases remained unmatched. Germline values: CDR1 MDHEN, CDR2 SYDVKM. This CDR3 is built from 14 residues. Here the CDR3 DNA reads TGTGCCAGCAGTAGACAGGGGGCGTATGGTGGCTACACCTTC. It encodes CASSRQGAYGGYTF.

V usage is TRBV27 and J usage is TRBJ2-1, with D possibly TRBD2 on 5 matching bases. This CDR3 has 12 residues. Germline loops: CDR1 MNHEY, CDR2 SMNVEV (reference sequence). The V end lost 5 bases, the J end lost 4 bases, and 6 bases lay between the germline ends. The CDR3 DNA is TGTGCCAGCAGTGGACTTTACAATGAGCAGTTCTTC. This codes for CASSGLYNEQFF.

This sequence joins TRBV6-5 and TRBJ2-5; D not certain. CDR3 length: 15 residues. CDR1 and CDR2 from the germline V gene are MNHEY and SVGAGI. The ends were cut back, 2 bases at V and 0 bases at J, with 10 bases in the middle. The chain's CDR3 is CASSYQTGYQETQYF. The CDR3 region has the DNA TGTGCCAGCAGTTACCAGACGGGTTACCAAGAGACCCAGTACTTC.

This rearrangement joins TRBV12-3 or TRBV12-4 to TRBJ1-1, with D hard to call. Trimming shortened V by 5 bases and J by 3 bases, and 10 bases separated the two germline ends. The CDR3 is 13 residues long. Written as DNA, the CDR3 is TGTGCCAGCAGTCGAAAATCGGACACTGAAGCTTTCTTT. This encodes CASSRKSDTEAFF.

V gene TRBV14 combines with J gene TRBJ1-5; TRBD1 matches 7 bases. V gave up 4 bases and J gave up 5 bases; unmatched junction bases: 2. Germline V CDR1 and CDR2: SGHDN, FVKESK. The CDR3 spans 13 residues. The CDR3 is CASSPGGHQPQHF. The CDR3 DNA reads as TGTGCCAGCAGCCCAGGGGGTCATCAGCCCCAGCATTTT.

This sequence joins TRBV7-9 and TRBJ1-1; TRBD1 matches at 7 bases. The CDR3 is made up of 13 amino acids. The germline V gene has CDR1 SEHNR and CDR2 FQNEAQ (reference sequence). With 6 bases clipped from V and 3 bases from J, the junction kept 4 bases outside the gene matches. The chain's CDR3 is CASSTTGDTEAFF. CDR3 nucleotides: TGTGCCAGCAGTACCACAGGGGACACTGAAGCTTTCTTT.

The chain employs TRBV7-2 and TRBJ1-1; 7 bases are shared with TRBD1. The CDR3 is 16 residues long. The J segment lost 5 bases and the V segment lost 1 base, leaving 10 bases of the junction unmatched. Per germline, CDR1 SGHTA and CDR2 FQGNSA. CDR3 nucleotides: TGTGCCAGCAGCTTAGGGTTCCAGGACAGGTGGACTGAAGCTTTCTTT. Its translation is CASSLGFQDRWTEAFF.

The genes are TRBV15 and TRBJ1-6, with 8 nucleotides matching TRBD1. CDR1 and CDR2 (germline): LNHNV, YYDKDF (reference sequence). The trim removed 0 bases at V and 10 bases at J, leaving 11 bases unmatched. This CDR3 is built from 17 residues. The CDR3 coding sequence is TGTGCCACCAGCAGAGATGACAGGGGCCCCCGGGGGTCACCCCTCCACTTT. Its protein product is CATSRDDRGPRGSPLHF.

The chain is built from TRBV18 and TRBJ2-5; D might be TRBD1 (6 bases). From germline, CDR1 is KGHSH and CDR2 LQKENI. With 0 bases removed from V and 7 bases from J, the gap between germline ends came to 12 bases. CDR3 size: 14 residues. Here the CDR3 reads CASSPPTQQGTQYF. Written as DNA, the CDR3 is TGTGCCAGCTCACCACCGACACAACAGGGGACCCAGTACTTC. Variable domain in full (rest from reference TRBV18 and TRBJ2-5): NAGVMQNPRHLVRRRGQEARLRCSPMKGHSHVYWYRQLPEEGLKFMVYLQKENIIDESGMPKERFSAEFPKEGPSILRIQQVVRGDSAAYFCASSPPTQQGTQYFGPGTRLLVL.

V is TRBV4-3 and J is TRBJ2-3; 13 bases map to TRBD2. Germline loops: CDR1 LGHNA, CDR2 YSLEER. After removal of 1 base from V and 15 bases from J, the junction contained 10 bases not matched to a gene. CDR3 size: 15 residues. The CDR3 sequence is CASSQVSTSGGALYF. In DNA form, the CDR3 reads TGCGCCAGCAGCCAAGTTTCAACTAGCGGGGGGGCGTTATATTTT.

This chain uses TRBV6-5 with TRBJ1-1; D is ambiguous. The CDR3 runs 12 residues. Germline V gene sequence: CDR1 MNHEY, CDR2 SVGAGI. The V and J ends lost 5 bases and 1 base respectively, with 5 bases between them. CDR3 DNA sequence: TGTGCCAGCAGTAGACAGAACACTGAAGCTTTCTTT. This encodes CASSRQNTEAFF.

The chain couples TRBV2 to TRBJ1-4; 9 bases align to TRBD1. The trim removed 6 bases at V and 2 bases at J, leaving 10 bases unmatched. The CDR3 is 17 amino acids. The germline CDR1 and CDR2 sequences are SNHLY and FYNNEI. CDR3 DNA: TGTGCCAGCAGGGGGGGGACAGGGAGTTCGACTAATGAAAAACTGTTTTTT. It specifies CASRGGTGSSTNEKLFF.

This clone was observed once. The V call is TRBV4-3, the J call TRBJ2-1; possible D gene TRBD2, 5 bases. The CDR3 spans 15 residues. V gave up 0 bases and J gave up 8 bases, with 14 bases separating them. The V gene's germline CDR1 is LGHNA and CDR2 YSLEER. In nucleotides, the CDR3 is TGCGCCAGCAGCCAAGATAACGGACTCCAGGATGAGCAGTTCTTC. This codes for CASSQDNGLQDEQFF.

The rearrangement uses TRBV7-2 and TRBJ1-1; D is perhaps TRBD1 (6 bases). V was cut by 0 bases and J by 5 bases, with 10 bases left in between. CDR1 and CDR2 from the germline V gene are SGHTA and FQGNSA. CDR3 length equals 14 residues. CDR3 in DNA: TGTGCCAGCAGCTTAGCGAGGGGGGGAACTGAAGCTTTCTTT. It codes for CASSLARGGTEAFF.